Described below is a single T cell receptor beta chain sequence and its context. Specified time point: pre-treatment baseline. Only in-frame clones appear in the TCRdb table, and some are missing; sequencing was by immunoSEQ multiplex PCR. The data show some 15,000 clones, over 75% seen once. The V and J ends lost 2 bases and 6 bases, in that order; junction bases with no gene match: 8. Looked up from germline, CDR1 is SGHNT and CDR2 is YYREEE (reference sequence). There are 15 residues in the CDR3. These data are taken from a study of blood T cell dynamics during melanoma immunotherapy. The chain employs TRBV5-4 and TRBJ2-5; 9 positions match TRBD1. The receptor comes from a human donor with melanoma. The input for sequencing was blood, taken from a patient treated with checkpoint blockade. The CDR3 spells CASSFWTGVVKTQYF. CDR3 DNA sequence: TGTGCCAGCAGCTTTTGGACAGGGGTGGTGAAGACCCAGTACTTC.